The sequence of this T cell receptor (beta chain) was determined in a study of blood T cell repertoires in COVID-19. On the study more broadly: COVID-19 samples, acute and convalescent, were from the United States, Italy and Spain. PBMCs, B-cell-depleted T cells, or T cells were the source of the cDNA or gDNA that made up the material.

Per the authors' pipeline: Using reference gene primer amplification, nucleated cell counts were estimated. This table comes from immunoSEQ multiplex PCR, and its TCRdb copy is limited to in-frame clones, with some not included. V and J calls and clone size are given by that table; D and trimming were obtained from the DNA. The top ten hold roughly 1.3% of the sample, which has roughly 320,000 clones, more than 75% seen once. The junction had 18 bases not matched to a gene; V was cut back by 2 bases and J by 5 bases. Germline CDR1 LGHNA, CDR2 YNFKEQ. The CDR3 runs 19 residues. Sample: peripheral blood. The sequence was obtained from an older man with acute or convalescent COVID-19. The chain is built from TRBV4-2 and TRBJ2-5, with 9 bases fitting TRBD2. CDR3 region: CASSQLMGQGSGSRETQYF. In DNA, the CDR3 is TGTGCCAGCAGCCAACTTATGGGACAAGGTAGCGGGAGTAGGGAGACCCAGTACTTC.